Presented here are 29 T cell receptor beta chains from one specimen sequenced in a study of control samples from healthy donors and cancer patients. The data were produced by immunoSEQ multiplex PCR, yet TCRdb's version contains in-frame clones alone and is incomplete. The sample carries around 100,000 clones, roughly 87% recorded once. The sample was blood. All receptors come from a woman aged 45 to 65 in good health.

V is TRBV7-9 and J is TRBJ2-7; no firm D call. The CDR3 runs to 15 residues. Germline assignment: CDR1 SEHNR and CDR2 FQNEAQ (reference sequence). Trimming removed 5 bases from V and 2 bases from J, with 16 bases in between. Written as DNA, the CDR3 is TGTGCCAGCAGCCGGACCACAGCATCTCCCTACGAGCAGTACTTC. It translates to CASSRTTASPYEQYF.

The rearrangement links TRBV7-2 to TRBJ1-2; D may be TRBD1 (5 bases). The CDR3 contains 15 residues. V was clipped by 3 bases and J by 1 base, with 12 bases between them. In germline, CDR1 is SGHTA, CDR2 FQGNSA. The CDR3 DNA is TGTGCCAGCAGCTTGCTCAGGGTTGGTAACTATGGCTACACCTTC. It codes for CASSLLRVGNYGYTF.

The CDR3: CASSPVTGGAISGYTF. The CDR3 coding sequence is TGTGCCAGTAGCCCGGTAACAGGGGGCGCCATATCCGGCTACACCTTC. The chain couples TRBV19 to TRBJ1-2; 9 bases agree with TRBD1. V shed 6 bases and J 8 bases; nucleotides not matched to a gene: 16. The CDR3 loop spans 16 amino acids. Germline-derived CDR1 and CDR2 are LNHDA and SQIVND (reference sequence).

The J gene is TRBJ2-7, the V gene TRBV23-1; 9 bases fit TRBD1. TRBV23-1 is filed as an ORF, its function uncertain. This CDR3 comprises 17 residues. The CDR3 loop is CASIQGQGPPSSYEQYV. The CDR3 DNA reads TGCGCCAGCATTCAAGGACAGGGGCCGCCAAGCTCCTACGAGCAGTACGTC.

The chain uses TRBV24-1 and TRBJ2-1, with D tentatively TRBD2 (5 bases). Germline CDR1 is KGHDR and CDR2 is SFDVKD. Deletions cut 3 bases from V and 11 bases from J, with 13 bases between. There are 13 residues in the CDR3. In DNA form, the CDR3 reads TGTGCCACCAGTGATCTAGTTGCGGGTCAGCAGTTCTTC. Protein sequence: CATSDLVAGQQFF.

The chain joins TRBV7-9 to TRBJ1-2; 8 bases align to TRBD1. The CDR3 sequence is 14 residues long. The ends lost 5 bases at V and 8 bases at J; junction bases unmatched: 10. Per the germline V gene, CDR1 is SEHNR and CDR2 is FQNEAQ (reference sequence). CDR3 sequence: CASSPQGAGSGYTF. CDR3 DNA: TGTGCCAGCAGCCCGCAGGGGGCAGGGAGCGGCTACACCTTC.

In DNA, the CDR3 is TGTGCCAGCAGTCGGGGAGAGACCCAGTACTTC. This translates into CASSRGETQYF. The J gene is TRBJ2-5, the V gene TRBV12-3 or TRBV12-4; D is perhaps TRBD2 (5 bases). CDR3 length: 11 residues. V was clipped by 5 bases and J by 4 bases, with 5 bases between them.

The genes are TRBV21-1 and TRBJ1-2. TRBV21-1 represents a pseudogene. This CDR3 comprises 16 residues. The chain's CDR3 is CASSKEGGALNYGYTF. DNA of the CDR3: TGTGCCAGCAGCAAAGAGGGGGGCGCGCTCAACTATGGCTACACCTTC.

The chain combines TRBV6-5 with TRBJ2-3, with 10 bases lining up with TRBD2. J was trimmed by 5 bases and V by 4 bases; bases with no gene match: 9. Germline V gene data show CDR1 as MNHEY and CDR2 as SVGAGI. The CDR3 has 16 residues. The CDR3 DNA follows: TGTGCCAGCAGTTCGCAGCGGGGGGGCTCGCTAGATACGCAGTATTTT. As protein: CASSSQRGGSLDTQYF.

The chain employs TRBV18 and TRBJ2-1; D remains ambiguous. Germline V gene sequence: CDR1 KGHSH, CDR2 LQKENI. CDR3 length equals 10 residues. With 4 bases removed from V and 10 bases from J, the gap between germline ends came to 5 bases. The CDR3 DNA follows: TGTGCCAGCTCACGGGAAGAGCAGTTCTTC. Translating it yields CASSREEQFF.

The chain employs TRBV19 and TRBJ1-1, with 9 bases aligning to TRBD1. The CDR3 spans 17 residues. J was trimmed by 0 bases and V by 5 bases; bases with no gene match: 10. Germline CDR1 and CDR2: LNHDA and SQIVND (reference sequence). For the CDR3, the DNA is TGTGCCAGTAGTCGCCCGGGACAGGGTACCTTGAACACTGAAGCTTTCTTT. It encodes CASSRPGQGTLNTEAFF.

V and J are TRBV20-1 and TRBJ1-1; D is possibly TRBD1 (6 bases). CDR3 length equals 13 residues. Germline V gene data show CDR1 as DFQATT and CDR2 as SNEGSKA (reference sequence). Trimming removed 3 bases at V and 3 bases at J, with 11 bases between. The CDR3 here is CSASGQKDTEAFF. CDR3 DNA sequence: TGCAGTGCTAGTGGACAGAAGGACACTGAAGCTTTCTTT.

The CDR3 loop reads CASSVATRANEQFF. The CDR3 region has the DNA TGTGCCAGCAGCGTAGCTACCAGGGCGAATGAGCAGTTCTTC. The chain has TRBV9 and TRBJ2-1; tentative D call: TRBD1 (5 bases). The length of the CDR3 is 14 residues. Germline V lookup: CDR1 SGDLS, CDR2 YYNGEE. Trimming left V 0 bases short and J 7 bases short, with 11 bases between.

The rearrangement uses TRBV9 and TRBJ2-5; the match to TRBD2 covers 9 bases. This CDR3 has 16 amino acids. After removal of 0 bases from V and 1 base from J, the junction contained 4 bases not matched to a gene. Germline CDR1 and CDR2: SGDLS and YYNGEE. The CDR3 bases are TGTGCCAGCAGCGTAGCTCTAGCGGGGATCCAAGAGACCCAGTACTTC. It encodes CASSVALAGIQETQYF.

The genes are TRBV30 and TRBJ2-7, with D perhaps being TRBD1 or TRBD2 (5 bases each). V lost 1 base to trimming and J lost 4 bases, with 17 bases between them. The CDR3 contains 15 residues. From germline, CDR1 is GTSNPN and CDR2 SVGIG (reference sequence). Here the CDR3 DNA reads TGTGCCTGGAGTGCATCGGGGACGCTTGGGTACGAGCAGTACTTC. Amino acids: CAWSASGTLGYEQYF. Variable domain in full (rest from reference TRBV30 and TRBJ2-7): SQTIHQWPATLVQPVGSPLSLECTVEGTSNPNLYWYRQAAGRGLQLLFYSVGIGQISSEVPQNLSASRPQDRQFILSSKKLLLSDSGFYLCAWSASGTLGYEQYFGPGTRLTVT.

This clone occurred a few times. The chain couples TRBV18 to TRBJ1-5; D call uncertain. The CDR3 runs 15 residues. The V gene lost 3 bases and the J gene lost 0 bases, with 9 bases spanning the gap. Germline lookup yields CDR1 KGHSH and CDR2 LQKENI. The CDR3 here is CASSPLPDSNQPQHF. CDR3 bases: TGTGCCAGCTCACCGCTACCAGATAGCAATCAGCCCCAGCATTTT.

V usage is TRBV3-1 (or the pseudogene TRBV3-2) and J usage is TRBJ2-5; 7 nucleotides match TRBD1. Looked up from germline, CDR1 is LGHDT and CDR2 is YNNKEL (reference sequence). The CDR3 length is 16 residues. After removal of 1 base from V and 1 base from J, the junction contained 6 bases not matched to a gene. The CDR3 is CASSQVGGLFQETQYF. CDR3 coding DNA: TGTGCCAGCAGCCAAGTAGGGGGCCTTTTCCAAGAGACCCAGTACTTC.

Only one count was recorded for this clone. The chain couples TRBV5-1 to TRBJ2-1; D may be TRBD1 (6 bases). This CDR3 has 14 residues. Germline V gene lookup returns CDR1 SGHRS and CDR2 YFSETQ. V lost 4 bases to trimming and J lost 7 bases, with 15 bases between them. The CDR3 sequence is CASSAGTTQNEQFF. DNA of the CDR3: TGCGCCAGCAGCGCCGGGACAACACAGAATGAGCAGTTCTTC.

This sequence joins TRBV29-1 and TRBJ2-4, with D perhaps TRBD2 (6 bases). The CDR3 has 15 amino acids. V lost 1 base to trimming and J lost 7 bases, with 17 bases between them. The germline gives CDR1 SQVTM, CDR2 ANQGSEA. The DNA of the CDR3 is TGCAGCGTTGAAGTGGGTCCGGGAGCTTCGAACATTCAGTACTTC. Encoded protein: CSVEVGPGASNIQYF. The entire variable domain, with the rest obtained from reference TRBV29-1 and TRBJ2-4, is as follows: SAVISQKPSRDICQRGTSLTIQCQVDSQVTMMFWYRQQPGQSLTLIATANQGSEATYESGFVIDKFPISRPNLTFSTLTVSNMSPEDSSIYLCSVEVGPGASNIQYFGAGTRLSVL.

This clone has only one observation. The chain links TRBV3-1 (or the pseudogene TRBV3-2) to TRBJ1-2; no firm D call. The CDR3 totals 15 residues. Germline-derived CDR1 and CDR2 are LGHDT and YNNKEL (reference sequence). The ends were cut back, 1 base at V and 2 bases at J, with 11 bases in the middle. CDR3 residues: CASSQGGNSNYGYTF. The CDR3 coding sequence is TGTGCCAGCAGCCAAGGAGGGAACTCCAACTATGGCTACACCTTC.

This clone was recorded once. The rearrangement uses TRBV9 and TRBJ1-5, with TRBD1 identical over 10 bases. The V gene end was trimmed by 4 bases and the J gene end by 5 bases; junction bases not matched to a gene: 9. The CDR3 spans 16 residues. CDR1 is SGDLS, CDR2 YYNGEE, per germline. The CDR3: CASSPSGGQGYQPQHF. CDR3 DNA: TGTGCCAGCAGCCCCTCTGGGGGACAGGGGTATCAGCCCCAGCATTTT. Supplemented by reference TRBV9 and TRBJ1-5, the full variable domain reads DSGVTQTPKHLITATGQRVTLRCSPRSGDLSVYWYQQSLDQGLQFLIQYYNGEERAKGNILERFSAQQFPDLHSELNLSSLELGDSALYFCASSPSGGQGYQPQHFGDGTRLSIL.

The chain couples TRBV18 to TRBJ2-5, with D possibly TRBD1 on 5 matching bases. V lost 4 bases to trimming and J lost 4 bases, with 10 bases between them. Germline lookup yields CDR1 KGHSH and CDR2 LQKENI. The CDR3 runs to 13 residues. The CDR3 spells CASSQQVGETQYF. The CDR3 nucleotides are TGTGCCAGCTCACAACAGGTGGGAGAGACCCAGTACTTC.

This rearrangement joins TRBV19 to TRBJ2-1; 7 nucleotides match TRBD2. V shed 6 bases and J 2 bases; nucleotides not matched to a gene: 10. The CDR3 loop spans 16 amino acids. CDR1 LNHDA and CDR2 SQIVND come from the germline V gene (reference sequence). The CDR3 loop is CASRHTAGLPYNEQFF. CDR3 in DNA: TGTGCCAGTAGACACACAGCGGGACTCCCCTACAATGAGCAGTTCTTC.

The chain recombines TRBV5-1 with TRBJ1-1; no firm D call. V dropped 4 bases and J dropped 8 bases, with 15 bases sitting between them. Germline CDR1 SGHRS, CDR2 YFSETQ. The length of the CDR3 is 13 residues. The CDR3 bases are TGCGCCAGCAGCATAGACCCATACCCAGAAGCTTTCTTT. This codes for CASSIDPYPEAFF.

V and J are TRBV7-3 and TRBJ2-1; 13 bases align to TRBD2. This CDR3 spans 20 amino acids. The V segment lost 5 bases and the J segment 4 bases; nucleotides outside the gene matches: 17. Germline loops: CDR1 SGHTA, CDR2 FQGTGA. CDR3 region: CASSLRGRTSGSTGYNEQFF. In nucleotides, the CDR3 is TGTGCCAGCAGCCTTCGCGGCCGGACTAGCGGGAGTACGGGATACAATGAGCAGTTCTTC.

The V call is TRBV2, the J call TRBJ1-2; D is ambiguous. The CDR3 is made up of 14 amino acids. Between the trimmed V and J ends, which lost 6 bases and 6 bases, there was a span of 17 bases. Germline CDR1 is SNHLY and CDR2 is FYNNEI. The CDR3 spells CASSRPEEHDGYTF. The CDR3 region has the DNA TGTGCCAGCAGCCGCCCCGAGGAGCATGATGGCTACACCTTC.

The V and J genes are TRBV7-3 and TRBJ2-6; D ambiguous. This CDR3 contains 18 residues. V gave up 5 bases and J gave up 4 bases, with 21 bases separating them. Germline CDR1 SGHTA, CDR2 FQGTGA. CDR3 bases: TGTGCCAGCAGCCCCCACTTGAAACCGACTCTGGGGGCCAACGTCCTGACTTTC. Translated: CASSPHLKPTLGANVLTF.

CDR3 sequence reads: CASTFDRAYNSPLHF. The CDR3, as DNA: TGTGCCAGCACTTTCGACAGGGCCTATAATTCACCCCTCCACTTT. This chain links TRBV5-4 with TRBJ1-6, with 7 bases identical to TRBD1. Germline CDR1 and CDR2: SGHNT and YYREEE (reference sequence). The CDR3 loop spans 15 amino acids. With V trimmed by 6 bases and J by 2 bases, 5 bases remained unmatched.

The chain links TRBV27 to TRBJ1-2, with 7 bases identical to TRBD1. V trimming: 6 bases; J trimming: 4 bases; junction bases outside the gene matches: 8. Germline V CDR1 and CDR2: MNHEY, SMNVEV (reference sequence). This CDR3 has 14 amino acids. The DNA of the CDR3 is TGTGCCAGCAGCTCGACAGGGTCGGGCTATGGCTACACCTTC. Amino acid sequence: CASSSTGSGYGYTF.